Here is one T cell receptor (beta chain) with its context. The antigen is unknown. The V gene end was trimmed by 3 bases and the J gene end by 2 bases; junction bases not matched to a gene: 4. Per the germline V gene, CDR1 is SNHLY and CDR2 is FYNNEI. This CDR3 is 14 amino acids long. It was healthy bone marrow donors who served as donors. In the PCR, 60 Vbeta and 13 Jbeta primers were used. Sequencing was performed with immunoSEQ multiplex PCR; in TCRdb, only in-frame clones are kept and a portion is missing. The sample carries over 150,000 clones, around 79% recorded once. This sample was taken from a study of cytomegalovirus exposure and HLA in healthy donors. General observations from the study: Associated with cytomegalovirus, according to the listing, were approximately 160 TCR beta chains.

The rearrangement uses TRBV2 and TRBJ2-7, with 7 bases lining up with TRBD2. This TCR was sampled from a male donor in good health and CMV-seropositive. Sequenced: PBMCs. The CDR3 nucleotides are TGTGCCAGCAGTGAGGGAGCGGGGACCTACGAGCAGTACTTC. This codes for CASSEGAGTYEQYF.